A single sample is the source of the 4 T cell receptor beta chains below, sequenced in a study of T cell changes during pregnancy in multiple sclerosis (dated by TCRdb to the late 2010s). The library relied on the immunoSEQ multiplex PCR assay. In its TCRdb copy, this immuneACCESS table keeps in-frame sequences only and misses some clones. Where compared with another copy, unresolved V genes explain less than half of these, and the others have no known cause. Across this sample there are about 89,000 clones, with around 94% seen only once. Jointly, the top ten make up 0.7% to 1% of the sample. This material consisted of peripheral blood, taken in the third trimester of pregnancy. Receptors originate from a female donor with multiple sclerosis, enrolled in a pregnancy study.

The CDR3 reads CASRSDRGLQGDTQYF. Here the CDR3 DNA reads TGTGCCAGCAGATCCGACAGGGGTCTACAGGGAGATACGCAGTATTTT. V gene TRBV13 combines with J gene TRBJ2-3; 8 bases agree with TRBD1. CDR1 is PRHDT and CDR2 is FYEKMQ in the germline V gene (reference sequence). The CDR3 runs to 16 residues. The V gene end was trimmed by 6 bases and the J gene end by 5 bases; junction bases not matched to a gene: 13.

J is TRBJ1-4 and V is TRBV27, with D hard to call. The CDR3 consists of 15 residues. Germline V gene lookup returns CDR1 MNHEY and CDR2 SMNVEV (reference sequence). V lost 3 bases, J lost 7 bases, and 15 bases lay in between. In nucleotides, the CDR3 is TGTGCCAGCAGTTTCTCACGGATGTCAGGTGAAAAACTGTTTTTT. Protein product: CASSFSRMSGEKLFF.

The chain combines TRBV19 with TRBJ2-5; D is possibly TRBD2 (5 bases). The V end lost 0 bases, the J end lost 2 bases, and 22 bases lay between the germline ends. Per germline, CDR1 LNHDA and CDR2 SQIVND (reference sequence). CDR3 size: 19 residues. The CDR3 sequence is CASSIDPGWGGQRQETQYF. As DNA, the CDR3 is TGTGCCAGTAGTATAGACCCGGGGTGGGGTGGCCAGAGACAAGAGACCCAGTACTTC. The whole variable domain, filled in from reference TRBV19 and TRBJ2-5, reads DGGITQSPKYLFRKEGQNVTLSCEQNLNHDAMYWYRQDPGQGLRLIYYSQIVNDFQKGDIAEGYSVSREKKESFPLTVTSAQKNPTAFYLCASSIDPGWGGQRQETQYFGPGTRLLVL.

The chain employs TRBV7-9 and TRBJ2-1; no clear D gene. The CDR3 extends over 13 amino acids. CDR1 is SEHNR and CDR2 is FQNEAQ in the germline V gene (reference sequence). Trimming took 5 bases from V and 9 from J, leaving 14 bases between them. CDR3 bases: TGTGCCAGCAGCCCCCAATACGGTGGTGAGCAGTTCTTC. Translation gives CASSPQYGGEQFF.